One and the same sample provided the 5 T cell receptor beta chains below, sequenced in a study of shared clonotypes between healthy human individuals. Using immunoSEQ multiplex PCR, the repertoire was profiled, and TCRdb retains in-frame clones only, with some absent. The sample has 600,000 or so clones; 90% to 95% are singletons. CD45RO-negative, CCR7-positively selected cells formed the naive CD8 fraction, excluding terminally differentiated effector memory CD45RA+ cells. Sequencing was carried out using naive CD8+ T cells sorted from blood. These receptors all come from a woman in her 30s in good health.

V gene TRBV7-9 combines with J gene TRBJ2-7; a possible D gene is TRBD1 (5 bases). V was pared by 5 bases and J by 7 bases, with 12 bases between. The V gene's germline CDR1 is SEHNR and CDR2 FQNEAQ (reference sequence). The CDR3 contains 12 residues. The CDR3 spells CASSDSPEEQYF. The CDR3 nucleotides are TGTGCCAGCAGCGACAGTCCAGAGGAGCAGTACTTC.

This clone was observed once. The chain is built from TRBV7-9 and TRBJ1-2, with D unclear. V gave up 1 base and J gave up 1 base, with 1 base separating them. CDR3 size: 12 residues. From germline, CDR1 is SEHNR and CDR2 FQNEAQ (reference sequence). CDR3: CASSLDNYGYTF. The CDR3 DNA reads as TGTGCCAGCAGCTTAGATAACTATGGCTACACCTTC.

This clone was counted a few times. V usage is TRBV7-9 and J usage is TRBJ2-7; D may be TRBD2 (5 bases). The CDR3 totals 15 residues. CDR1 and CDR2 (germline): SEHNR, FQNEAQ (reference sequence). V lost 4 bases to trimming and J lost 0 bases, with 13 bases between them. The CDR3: CASSSISGGSYEQYF. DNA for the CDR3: TGTGCCAGCAGCTCTATCAGCGGCGGCTCCTACGAGCAGTACTTC.

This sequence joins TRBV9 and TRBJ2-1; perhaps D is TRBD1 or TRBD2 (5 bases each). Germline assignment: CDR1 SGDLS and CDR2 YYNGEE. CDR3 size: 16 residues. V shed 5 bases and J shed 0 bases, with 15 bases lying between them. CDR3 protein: CASSRDPSSSYNEQFF. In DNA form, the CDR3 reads TGTGCCAGCAGTAGGGACCCCAGTAGCTCCTACAATGAGCAGTTCTTC.

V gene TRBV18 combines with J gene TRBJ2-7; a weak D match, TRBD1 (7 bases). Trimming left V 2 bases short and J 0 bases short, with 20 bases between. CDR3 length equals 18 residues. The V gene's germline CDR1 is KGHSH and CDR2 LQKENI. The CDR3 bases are TGTGCCAGCTCACCAGGGACAGTCAGAGGGGGGAGCTCCTACGAGCAGTACTTC. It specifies CASSPGTVRGGSSYEQYF.